The 24 T cell receptor beta chains listed next were all sequenced from one sample in a study of blood T cell repertoires in COVID-19. Generated by immunoSEQ multiplex PCR, the TCRdb table keeps only in-frame clones and is missing some. The data show tens of thousands of clones, about 70% seen once. The sequenced material came from peripheral blood. The receptors originated from a woman aged 70-85 years with acute or convalescent COVID-19.

This clone was counted a few times. The CDR3 loop is CSPQAGDEQYF. The CDR3 DNA sequence: TGCAGTCCCCAAGCGGGAGACGAGCAGTACTTC. V usage is TRBV20-1 and J usage is TRBJ2-7; 8 bases are a match to TRBD2. Germline assignment: CDR1 DFQATT and CDR2 SNEGSKA (reference sequence). Trimming cost V 8 bases and J 5 bases; bases outside gene matches: 5. CDR3 length: 11 amino acids.

The chain is built from TRBV6-2 or TRBV6-3 and TRBJ2-3; tentatively, D is TRBD2 (6 bases). The ends were cut back, 1 base at V and 3 bases at J, with 11 bases in the middle. The CDR3 totals 15 residues. CDR1 and CDR2 from the germline V gene are MNHEY and SVGEGT. CDR3 DNA: TGTGCCAGCAGTTACTTCGGGAGAGGGACAGATACGCAGTATTTT. Its protein is CASSYFGRGTDTQYF.

CDR3 bases: TGTGCCAGCAGCCAGGGACAGGGCGGTCGGCCCCAGCATTTT. Amino acids: CASSQGQGGRPQHF. This chain joins TRBV5-6 and TRBJ1-5; 9 nucleotides agree with TRBD1. The CDR3 sequence is 14 residues long. Losses at the gene ends were 4 bases for V and 9 bases for J; bases not matched to a gene: 8. Germline V gives CDR1 SGHDT, CDR2 YYEEEE.

The CDR3 sequence is CASSQRLNTEAFF. DNA of the CDR3: TGTGCCAGCAGCCAGCGGCTGAACACTGAAGCTTTCTTT. The chain couples TRBV11-2 to TRBJ1-1, with D hard to call. This CDR3 has 13 amino acids. Germline-derived CDR1 and CDR2 are SGHAT and FQNNGV. Trimming took off 5 bases at V and 0 bases at J, with 7 bases between the two ends.

This clone occurred a few times. The rearrangement joins TRBV9 to TRBJ1-1; 8 bases map to TRBD1. Trimming removed 3 bases from V and 1 base from J; junction bases left unmatched: 5. The CDR3 is 15 amino acids. Germline V gene lookup returns CDR1 SGDLS and CDR2 YYNGEE. CDR3 loop: CASSATGTGNTEAFF. In DNA form, the CDR3 reads TGTGCCAGCAGCGCGACCGGGACAGGGAACACTGAAGCTTTCTTT.

As for this clone: The same CDR3 can be traced to other DNA sequences in this sample. This chain uses TRBV3-1 (or the pseudogene TRBV3-2) with TRBJ1-2, with D maybe TRBD1 (6 bases). The ends were cut back, 6 bases at V and 3 bases at J, with 17 bases in the middle. The CDR3 length is 15 residues. Germline CDR1 and CDR2: LGHDT and YNNKEL (reference sequence). The CDR3 is CASSQKWGGDYGYTF. The CDR3 DNA sequence: TGTGCCAGCAGTCAAAAGTGGGGGGGCGACTATGGCTACACCTTC.

This chain joins TRBV7-2 and TRBJ2-2; weak D call: TRBD1 (5 bases). The length of the CDR3 is 16 residues. Germline values: CDR1 SGHTA, CDR2 FQGNSA. Trimming stripped 0 bases from V and 2 bases from J, with 10 bases between. Here the CDR3 reads CASSLAVGANTGELFF. Here the CDR3 DNA reads TGTGCCAGCAGCTTAGCGGTAGGGGCTAACACCGGGGAGCTGTTTTTT. The whole variable domain, filled in from reference TRBV7-2 and TRBJ2-2, reads GAGVSQSPSNKVTEKGKDVELRCDPISGHTALYWYRQSLGQGLEFLIYFQGNSAPDKSGLPSDRFSAERTGGSVSTLTIQRTQQEDSAVYLCASSLAVGANTGELFFGEGSRLTVL.

J is TRBJ1-2 and V is TRBV28, with D possibly being TRBD1 (5 bases). Germline values: CDR1 MDHEN, CDR2 SYDVKM. The CDR3 runs to 15 residues. The V and J ends lost 4 bases and 6 bases respectively, with 18 bases between them. The chain's CDR3 is CASSSDAGWEDGYTF. CDR3 nucleotide sequence: TGTGCCAGCAGTTCCGATGCAGGGTGGGAAGATGGCTACACCTTC.

The chain carries TRBV5-1 and TRBJ1-4; 7 positions match TRBD1. Germline-derived CDR1 and CDR2 are SGHRS and YFSETQ. The CDR3 extends over 14 amino acids. V was clipped by 5 bases and J by 5 bases; unmatched bases: 6. The CDR3 loop reads CASRSTGRNEKLFF. The CDR3 DNA sequence: TGCGCCAGCAGGTCGACAGGGAGAAATGAAAAACTGTTTTTT.

This chain joins TRBV7-2 and TRBJ1-1; possible D gene TRBD1, 5 bases. Between the trimmed V and J ends, which lost 5 bases and 2 bases, there was a span of 27 bases. CDR1 and CDR2 (germline): SGHTA, FQGNSA. The length of the CDR3 is 19 residues. The CDR3 DNA reads as TGTGCCAGCAGCCACGGGCTTCGAAAGGGACTGGGACCAAACACTGAAGCTTTCTTT. This gives the protein CASSHGLRKGLGPNTEAFF. Looking up the rest from reference TRBV7-2 and TRBJ1-1 gives the full variable domain: GAGVSQSPSNKVTEKGKDVELRCDPISGHTALYWYRQSLGQGLEFLIYFQGNSAPDKSGLPSDRFSAERTGGSVSTLTIQRTQQEDSAVYLCASSHGLRKGLGPNTEAFFGQGTRLTVV.

The chain has TRBV28 and TRBJ2-1, with 8 nucleotides matching TRBD2. V lost 8 bases and J lost 7; bases outside the gene matches: 7. Germline V gives CDR1 MDHEN, CDR2 SYDVKM. The CDR3 is 13 amino acids. CDR3 DNA: TGTGCCAGCGGAGAGAGCGGGAGTAATGAGCAGTTCTTC. Encoded protein: CASGESGSNEQFF.

V gene TRBV2 combines with J gene TRBJ2-5; 7 positions agree with TRBD2. The CDR3 covers 14 residues. Germline V gives CDR1 SNHLY, CDR2 FYNNEI. With 8 bases clipped from V and 5 bases from J, the junction kept 11 bases outside the gene matches. For the CDR3, the DNA is TGTGCCAGCGCGTCATGGACTAGGCGGGAGACCCAGTACTTC. This translates into CASASWTRRETQYF. Supplemented by reference TRBV2 and TRBJ2-5, the full variable domain reads EPEVTQTPSHQVTQMGQEVILRCVPISNHLYFYWYRQILGQKVEFLVSFYNNEISEKSEIFDDQFSVERPDGSNFTLKIRSTKLEDSAMYFCASASWTRRETQYFGPGTRLLVL.

The V gene is TRBV19, the J gene TRBJ2-1, with TRBD2 matching over 10 bases. Germline assignment: CDR1 LNHDA and CDR2 SQIVND (reference sequence). V dropped 11 bases and J dropped 4; count of bases not matched to a gene: 17. This CDR3 region has 17 residues. In DNA form, the CDR3 reads TGTGCCTCTCGAGGGACTAGCGTGATATCCGATTACAATGAGCAGTTCTTC. This sequence encodes CASRGTSVISDYNEQFF.

The count of this clone is one. The chain is built from TRBV6-5 and TRBJ2-3, with 10 bases matching TRBD2. The CDR3 sequence is 16 residues long. V was clipped by 0 bases and J by 5 bases; unmatched bases: 5. CDR1 MNHEY and CDR2 SVGAGI come from the germline V gene. In DNA, the CDR3 is TGTGCCAGCAGTTACTCAGCGGGAGGGGTTGGAGATACGCAGTATTTT. This sequence encodes CASSYSAGGVGDTQYF.

This chain connects TRBV29-1 to TRBJ1-1; TRBD1 matches 10 bases. CDR3 length equals 14 residues. The germline gives CDR1 SQVTM, CDR2 ANQGSEA. V trimming: 5 bases; J trimming: 6 bases; junction bases outside the gene matches: 9. In nucleotides, the CDR3 is TGCAGCGTTACCCTGGGACAGGGGATATCTGAAGCTTTCTTT. This codes for CSVTLGQGISEAFF. The whole variable domain, remainder taken from reference TRBV29-1 and TRBJ1-1, is SAVISQKPSRDICQRGTSLTIQCQVDSQVTMMFWYRQQPGQSLTLIATANQGSEATYESGFVIDKFPISRPNLTFSTLTVSNMSPEDSSIYLCSVTLGQGISEAFFGQGTRLTVV.

This clone was seen more than once but under ten times. The chain carries TRBV16 and TRBJ1-5; possibly TRBD1 for D (5 bases). This CDR3 has 15 amino acids. Trimming removed 3 bases at V and 0 bases at J, with 9 bases between. CDR1 and CDR2 (germline): KGHSY, FQNENV. The CDR3 spells CASSQGLSSNQPQHF. The CDR3 DNA follows: TGTGCCAGCAGCCAGGGGCTGTCTAGCAATCAGCCCCAGCATTTT.

The chain employs TRBV4-2 and TRBJ1-5, with 7 bases identical to TRBD1. The CDR3 contains 15 residues. CDR1 is LGHNA, CDR2 YNFKEQ, per germline. Trimming took 2 bases from V and 8 from J; bases not matched to a gene: 9. DNA of the CDR3: TGTGCCAGCAGCCAAAACCTGCAGGGGGATAAGCCCCAGCATTTT. Protein: CASSQNLQGDKPQHF.

CDR3 protein: CASSLGDSEPGTF. The CDR3 nucleotides read TGCGCCAGCAGCTTGGGGGACAGTGAACCGGGTACCTTC. The V and J genes are TRBV5-1 and TRBJ1-2, with TRBD1 matching over 7 bases. CDR1 and CDR2 from the germline V gene are SGHRS and YFSETQ. Trimming cost V 0 bases and J 14 bases; bases outside gene matches: 10. The CDR3 sequence is 13 residues long.

This rearrangement joins TRBV29-1 to TRBJ2-2; 8 positions match TRBD1. CDR3 size: 14 residues. The germline V gene has CDR1 SQVTM and CDR2 ANQGSEA. J gave up 2 bases and V 6 bases, and 5 bases lay outside the gene matches. CDR3 loop: CSVDRGPNTGELFF. The DNA for the CDR3 is TGCAGCGTCGACAGGGGTCCTAACACCGGGGAGCTGTTTTTT.

The V gene is TRBV29-1, the J gene TRBJ2-2; TRBD1 aligns across 7 bases. With 6 bases clipped from V and 3 bases from J, the junction kept 13 bases outside the gene matches. Germline V gives CDR1 SQVTM, CDR2 ANQGSEA. The CDR3 runs to 16 residues. For the CDR3, the DNA is TGCAGCGTCGAGACAGGGTCCCTCCTGGACACCGGGGAGCTGTTTTTT. This sequence encodes CSVETGSLLDTGELFF.

The V call is TRBV25-1, the J call TRBJ1-3; 8 bases are a match to TRBD1. Germline CDR1 reads MGHDK; CDR2 reads SYGVNS. CDR3 length: 17 amino acids. V dropped 1 base and J dropped 3; count of bases not matched to a gene: 8. The CDR3 here is CASSEFPRTGIGNTIYF. CDR3 nucleotides: TGTGCCAGCAGTGAATTTCCCCGGACAGGGATTGGAAACACCATATATTTT.

This clone appeared a few times. The chain employs TRBV7-3 and TRBJ2-7, with 8 bases lining up with TRBD1. The CDR3 has 13 residues. Germline V lookup: CDR1 SGHTA, CDR2 FQGTGA. V trimming: 3 bases; J trimming: 5 bases; junction bases outside the gene matches: 3. CDR3 amino acids: CASSLDRVDEQYF. The CDR3 nucleotides are TGTGCCAGCAGCTTGGACAGGGTTGACGAGCAGTACTTC.

This chain connects TRBV4-2 to TRBJ2-2; tentatively, D is TRBD2 (6 bases). V was cut by 0 bases and J by 7 bases, with 12 bases left in between. The CDR3 length is 15 residues. Germline CDR1 and CDR2: LGHNA and YNFKEQ. CDR3 in amino acids: CASSQEAVGGGELFF. CDR3 DNA: TGTGCCAGCAGCCAAGAGGCAGTCGGGGGCGGGGAGCTGTTTTTT.

This chain links TRBV7-3 with TRBJ2-5, with TRBD2 matching 9 bases. The CDR3 runs 15 residues. V dropped 4 bases and J dropped 5; count of bases not matched to a gene: 8. Germline V gene lookup returns CDR1 SGHTA and CDR2 FQGTGA. CDR3: CASSSQGLAMETQYF. The DNA for the CDR3 is TGTGCCAGCAGCTCACAGGGACTAGCCATGGAGACCCAGTACTTC.